A single sample gave rise to the 9 T cell receptor beta chains below, sequenced in a study of beta chain features in type 1 diabetes listed by TCRdb under 2018. Library generation was performed with the immunoSEQ multiplex PCR assay. The entire isolated RNA was reverse transcribed using the High Capacity cDNA Reverse Transcription Kit, and thus expressed TCRB transcripts were sequenced. The clones in this table, taken by TCRdb from immuneACCESS, are in-frame only. Not every clone is retained; where verified, under half of the shortfall comes from an unresolved V gene, and the cause of the rest is unknown. The table for this sample lists almost 350,000 clones; less than 9.5% of them were counted only once. The top ten hold under 0.5% of the sample. Specimen: central memory CD4+ T cells from blood. These receptors originate from a woman under 30 in good health.

This clone was counted a few times. The chain links TRBV28 to TRBJ2-1; D might be TRBD1 or TRBD2, each matching 5 bases. This CDR3 region has 15 residues. V dropped 8 bases and J dropped 3 bases, with 17 bases sitting between them. Looked up from germline, CDR1 is MDHEN and CDR2 is SYDVKM. The CDR3 protein is CASSWGYHVYNEQFF. The DNA for the CDR3 is TGTGCCAGCTCCTGGGGGTACCACGTCTACAATGAGCAGTTCTTC.

This clone has more than one count but fewer than ten. V usage is TRBV29-1 and J usage is TRBJ2-3; the D is unclear. Germline CDR1 SQVTM, CDR2 ANQGSEA. The CDR3 has 16 residues. Trimming shortened V by 0 bases and J by 0 bases, and 13 bases separated the two germline ends. The CDR3 region is CSVEDRKVLSTDTQYF. CDR3 DNA sequence: TGCAGCGTTGAAGATCGGAAAGTCCTTAGCACAGATACGCAGTATTTT.

The chain combines TRBV7-2 with TRBJ2-7; no clear D gene. Germline CDR1 SGHTA, CDR2 FQGNSA. V gave up 0 bases and J gave up 2 bases, with 11 bases separating them. This CDR3 is built from 15 residues. The CDR3 loop reads CASSLASGNTYEQYF. The CDR3 bases are TGTGCCAGCAGCTTAGCGAGTGGGAATACCTACGAGCAGTACTTC.

This clone has a handful of counts. CDR3 nucleotide sequence: TGTGCCAGCATAAGGGGTCATCAAGAGACCCAGTACTTC. Translated: CASIRGHQETQYF. The genes are TRBV7-2 and TRBJ2-5; perhaps TRBD1 as D (5 bases). The CDR3 runs to 13 residues. V was pared by 7 bases and J by 2 bases, with 11 bases between. Germline V gene lookup returns CDR1 SGHTA and CDR2 FQGNSA.

This clone was observed a handful of times. V and J are TRBV5-4 and TRBJ1-4; the match to TRBD1 covers 7 bases. The CDR3 is 13 amino acids. Germline V gives CDR1 SGHNT, CDR2 YYREEE (reference sequence). Trimming removed 10 bases from V and 4 bases from J; junction bases left unmatched: 7. CDR3 residues: CAGTDDYNEKLFF. In DNA form, the CDR3 reads TGTGCCGGGACAGACGACTATAATGAAAAACTGTTTTTT.

J is TRBJ2-2 and V is TRBV5-1; tentatively, D is TRBD2 (6 bases). The CDR3 sequence is 15 residues long. Germline values: CDR1 SGHRS, CDR2 YFSETQ. Trimming left V 1 base short and J 6 bases short, with 13 bases between. The CDR3 DNA is TGCGCCAGCAGCTTGAGAGGAGGGGCAGCCGGGGAGCTGTTTTTT. Amino acid sequence: CASSLRGGAAGELFF.

The V call is TRBV6-5, the J call TRBJ2-7, with 9 bases lining up with TRBD2. CDR1 is MNHEY, CDR2 SVGAGI, per germline. V gave up 5 bases and J gave up 7 bases; unmatched junction bases: 6. The CDR3 extends over 13 amino acids. The CDR3 protein is CASSAGGPYEQYF. In DNA form, the CDR3 reads TGTGCCAGCAGTGCGGGAGGGCCGTATGAGCAGTACTTC.

Written as DNA, the CDR3 is TGTGCCAGCACCTCTCAAGGGGCCGGGGAGCTGTTTTTT. Its translation is CASTSQGAGELFF. The V call is TRBV11-2, the J call TRBJ2-2; weak D call: TRBD1 (5 bases). The V and J ends lost 7 bases and 6 bases respectively, with 12 bases between them. CDR3 length equals 13 residues. Per the germline V gene, CDR1 is SGHAT and CDR2 is FQNNGV.

This clone was seen only a few times. The V call is TRBV15, the J call TRBJ2-3; a weak D match, TRBD1 (6 bases). Germline V CDR1 and CDR2: LNHNV, YYDKDF (reference sequence). This CDR3 has 15 amino acids. Trimming took 3 bases from V and 3 from J, leaving 13 bases between them. CDR3 nucleotide sequence: TGTGCCACCAGCAGGGGACAACCTGGAACAGATACGCAGTATTTT. Protein product: CATSRGQPGTDTQYF.